This TCR beta chain was captured by sequencing in a study of neurological immune-mediated disorders. Looking at the study overall: The approximately 34 multiple sclerosis patients comprised approximately 31 that were relapsing-remitting and 3 that were secondary progressive.

Germline V gene lookup returns CDR1 SGHVS and CDR2 FQNEAQ. V lost 0 bases, J lost 6 bases, and 9 bases lay in between. The CDR3 runs to 14 residues. This clonotype was counted many times. Its specificity is not known. The authors made cDNA by 5'RACE with 10-nucleotide random UMIs. TCRdb processed the 5' RACE reads anew with MiXCR; each CDR3 protein has one entry. The data contain approximately 59,000 distinct CDR3 sequences, around 5% of them singletons. Study-wide results and caveats: When grouped phylogenetically, the repertoires of 18 of the 34 multiple sclerosis patients fell together in one related-CDR3 cluster, which is a possible signature. Neither clinical nor MRI features were found to be associated with the multiple sclerosis repertoire cluster.

This sequence was found in a human donor with multiple sclerosis. The donor label of this sample is uncertain. The genes are TRBV7-8 and TRBJ1-5; D gene ambiguous. Sequencing was done on a sample of PBMCs. The chain's CDR3 is CASSLAFRSQPQHF. The CDR3 DNA is TGTGCCAGCAGCTTAGCGTTCAGGTCTCAGCCCCAGCATTTT.